These 15 T cell receptor beta chains were sequenced from one sample in a study of T cell changes during pregnancy in multiple sclerosis. Repertoires were generated with immunoSEQ multiplex PCR, while TCRdb's copy carries only in-frame clones and drops some. The table lists 70,000 to 95,000 clones, 94% of them singletons. The material sequenced was peripheral blood, taken in the third trimester of pregnancy. The receptors originated from a female donor with multiple sclerosis, enrolled in a pregnancy study.

CDR3 residues: CASSLGEGVGMKQFF. DNA for the CDR3: TGTGCCAGCAGCTTAGGTGAGGGGGTAGGAATGAAGCAGTTCTTC. The chain recombines TRBV7-9 with TRBJ2-1, with a weak D call TRBD1 (6 bases). The CDR3 covers 15 residues. The germline CDR1 and CDR2 sequences are SEHNR and FQNEAQ (reference sequence). V shed 1 base and J shed 11 bases, with 18 bases lying between them.

In nucleotides, the CDR3 is TGTGCCAGTAGTATAGGGGACAGTGGGTTTTCGCCCCAGCATTTT. As protein: CASSIGDSGFSPQHF. V usage is TRBV19 and J usage is TRBJ1-5; 7 positions agree with TRBD1. Looked up from germline, CDR1 is LNHDA and CDR2 is SQIVND (reference sequence). V was clipped by 1 base and J by 9 bases; unmatched bases: 9. The CDR3 has 15 residues. The whole variable domain, filled in from reference TRBV19 and TRBJ1-5, reads DGGITQSPKYLFRKEGQNVTLSCEQNLNHDAMYWYRQDPGQGLRLIYYSQIVNDFQKGDIAEGYSVSREKKESFPLTVTSAQKNPTAFYLCASSIGDSGFSPQHFGDGTRLSIL.

The rearrangement joins TRBV7-2 to TRBJ1-4, with D maybe TRBD1 (5 bases). The CDR3 covers 15 residues. Deletions cut 5 bases from V and 5 bases from J, with 15 bases between. CDR1 and CDR2 from the germline V gene are SGHTA and FQGNSA. CDR3 loop: CASSERQPGNEKLFF. The DNA for the CDR3 is TGTGCCAGCAGCGAACGACAGCCAGGGAATGAAAAACTGTTTTTT.

Comments on this clone: The sample has other DNA sequences that encode this CDR3 too. The chain links TRBV5-1 to TRBJ2-7; 13 bases line up with TRBD2. The germline V gene encodes CDR1 SGHRS and CDR2 YFSETQ. J gave up 4 bases and V 4 bases, and 5 bases lay outside the gene matches. The CDR3 runs 15 residues. CDR3 sequence: CASSPGLAGTYEQYF. The CDR3 DNA follows: TGCGCCAGCAGCCCGGGACTAGCGGGAACTTACGAGCAGTACTTC. The variable domain in full, completed from reference TRBV5-1 and TRBJ2-7, reads KAGVTQTPRYLIKTRGQQVTLSCSPISGHRSVSWYQQTPGQGLQFLFEYFSETQRNKGNFPGRFSGRQFSNSRSEMNVSTLELGDSALYLCASSPGLAGTYEQYFGPGTRLTVT.

The chain carries TRBV9 and TRBJ2-7; D gene unclear. This CDR3 is built from 14 residues. Looked up from germline, CDR1 is SGDLS and CDR2 is YYNGEE. V was pared by 0 bases and J by 0 bases, with 7 bases between. CDR3 coding DNA: TGTGCCAGCAGCGTAGCAGCGAGCTCCTACGAGCAGTACTTC. The encoded protein is CASSVAASSYEQYF.

J is TRBJ2-2 and V is TRBV11-3; D ambiguous. The CDR3 extends over 15 amino acids. Trimming left V 1 base short and J 2 bases short, with 8 bases between. Germline lookup yields CDR1 SGHNT and CDR2 YENEEA. The CDR3 sequence is CASSLVGHNTGELFF. CDR3 sequence (DNA): TGTGCCAGCAGCTTAGTGGGCCATAACACCGGGGAGCTGTTTTTT.

The chain uses TRBV15 and TRBJ2-5; TRBD2 is a possible D gene (6 bases). Germline V CDR1 and CDR2: LNHNV, YYDKDF (reference sequence). Trimming shortened V by 1 base and J by 5 bases, and 17 bases separated the two germline ends. The CDR3 consists of 16 residues. The CDR3 sequence is CATSRGAAGIGETQYF. DNA of the CDR3: TGTGCCACCAGCAGAGGGGCCGCGGGAATAGGGGAGACCCAGTACTTC.

The chain is built from TRBV4-3 and TRBJ1-4; tentatively, D is TRBD1 (5 bases). From germline, CDR1 is LGHNA and CDR2 YSLEER. Trimming cost V 3 bases and J 6 bases, with 14 bases left between them. This CDR3 comprises 15 residues. CDR3 in amino acids: CASSQEPGRYEKLFF. In nucleotides, the CDR3 is TGCGCCAGCAGCCAGGAACCAGGGCGTTATGAAAAACTGTTTTTT.

This sequence joins TRBV5-4 and TRBJ2-2; 12 bases are a match to TRBD2. Germline lookup yields CDR1 SGHNT and CDR2 YYREEE (reference sequence). This CDR3 region has 16 residues. V lost 3 bases and J lost 6; bases outside the gene matches: 6. The CDR3 bases are TGTGCCAGCAGCTCCGGACTAGCGGGAACCCCCGGGGAGCTGTTTTTT. Its translation: CASSSGLAGTPGELFF.

The chain carries TRBV6-5 and TRBJ1-2; D gene uncertain. Trimming left V 5 bases short and J 2 bases short, with 12 bases between. The germline gives CDR1 MNHEY, CDR2 SVGAGI. The CDR3 loop spans 14 amino acids. The CDR3 nucleotides read TGTGCCAGCAGTAGGCGCGACGGGAACTATGGCTACACCTTC. It translates to CASSRRDGNYGYTF.

The CDR3 DNA reads TGTGCCAGCAGCCAAGCCCAGGGGGTACTTCAGACCTATGGCTACACCTTC. It translates to CASSQAQGVLQTYGYTF. The chain is built from TRBV14 and TRBJ1-2; TRBD1 matches at 7 bases. CDR1 is SGHDN, CDR2 FVKESK, per germline. Losses at the gene ends were 1 base for V and 4 bases for J; bases not matched to a gene: 12. The CDR3 is 17 residues long.

The chain carries TRBV9 and TRBJ2-7; 10 bases match TRBD2. There are 16 residues in the CDR3. Trimming cost V 4 bases and J 4 bases; bases outside gene matches: 11. CDR1 is SGDLS and CDR2 is YYNGEE in the germline V gene. For the CDR3, the DNA is TGTGCCAGCAGCCCCACGGGAGCGGGAGGGGCTTACGAGCAGTACTTC. Its protein product is CASSPTGAGGAYEQYF.

The gene calls are TRBV6-6 and TRBJ1-2, with D unresolved. The V end lost 8 bases, the J end lost 1 base, and 11 bases lay between the germline ends. From germline, CDR1 is MNHNY and CDR2 SVGAGI (reference sequence). CDR3 length equals 13 residues. The CDR3 bases are TGTGCCAGCTCAACGAGGGATAACTATGGCTACACCTTC. Protein: CASSTRDNYGYTF.

This chain joins TRBV18 and TRBJ2-7, with 8 positions matching TRBD2. Per the germline V gene, CDR1 is KGHSH and CDR2 is LQKENI. The CDR3 is 19 residues long. The ends lost 1 base at V and 5 bases at J; junction bases unmatched: 19. This chain's CDR3 is CASSPLRLASVKGINEQYF. The CDR3 DNA reads TGTGCCAGCTCACCACTTAGACTAGCGTCCGTAAAGGGAATCAACGAGCAGTACTTC.

V and J are TRBV4-2 and TRBJ2-2, with 13 positions matching TRBD2. Germline CDR1 is LGHNA and CDR2 is YNFKEQ. V lost 3 bases and J lost 7; bases outside the gene matches: 17. The CDR3 totals 20 residues. CDR3 region: CASSQQPGLAGSLGFGELFF. Here the CDR3 DNA reads TGTGCCAGCAGCCAGCAACCGGGACTAGCGGGGAGCCTGGGGTTCGGGGAGCTGTTTTTT.